This T cell receptor (beta chain) comes out of a study of blood T cell repertoires in COVID-19. Study background: The samples span acute and convalescent COVID-19 from the United States, Italy and Spain.

Libraries were prepared by immunoSEQ multiplex PCR; TCRdb keeps only in-frame clonotypes and omits some of them. The sample has around 250,000 clones; approximately 90% are singletons. The sequenced material came from PBMCs or T cells enriched from blood (not recorded which). This receptor was taken from a man younger than 35 who had recovered from COVID-19.

CDR3: CASSPNRGTGEQYF. DNA of the CDR3: TGTGCCAGCAGTCCGAACAGGGGGACGGGAGAGCAGTACTTC. The chain combines TRBV27 with TRBJ2-7, with 8 bases aligning to TRBD1. Germline trimming cut 5 bases from V and 7 bases from J; bases unmatched to any gene: 10. Per the germline V gene, CDR1 is MNHEY and CDR2 is SMNVEV (reference sequence). The length of the CDR3 is 14 residues.